The 15 T cell receptor beta chains listed next were all sequenced from one sample in a study of blood T cell repertoires in COVID-19. Data came from immunoSEQ multiplex PCR; TCRdb stores just in-frame clones and leaves some out. Of 150,000 to 200,000 clones in the sample, roughly four fifths were seen once. Specimen: peripheral blood. The receptors shown here come from a human donor with acute or convalescent COVID-19. The donor label of this sample is uncertain.

The gene calls are TRBV30 and TRBJ2-5; the match to TRBD2 covers 10 bases. The CDR3 is 17 residues long. V shed 0 bases, J shed 5 bases, and the junction held 12 bases outside the gene matches. Germline loops: CDR1 GTSNPN, CDR2 SVGIG (reference sequence). The DNA for the CDR3 is TGTGCCTGGAGTGTACTAAGCGGGGGGGCCGTAAGGGAGACCCAGTACTTC. Its protein product is CAWSVLSGGAVRETQYF.

The CDR3 sequence is CASSFQGAPPDTQYF. The CDR3 bases are TGCGCCAGCAGCTTCCAGGGGGCCCCCCCCGATACGCAGTATTTT. The V call is TRBV5-1, the J call TRBJ2-3; TRBD1 matches 8 bases. Germline-derived CDR1 and CDR2 are SGHRS and YFSETQ. This CDR3 region has 15 residues. Trimming cost V 2 bases and J 6 bases; bases outside gene matches: 8. Combining the CDR3 with reference TRBV5-1 and TRBJ2-3 gives the whole variable domain KAGVTQTPRYLIKTRGQQVTLSCSPISGHRSVSWYQQTPGQGLQFLFEYFSETQRNKGNFPGRFSGRQFSNSRSEMNVSTLELGDSALYLCASSFQGAPPDTQYFGPGTRLTVL.

The V and J genes are TRBV27 and TRBJ1-5; 11 nucleotides line up with TRBD1. CDR3 length equals 14 residues. CDR1 is MNHEY, CDR2 SMNVEV, per germline (reference sequence). The V segment lost 7 bases and the J segment 7 bases; nucleotides outside the gene matches: 6. For the CDR3, the DNA is TGTGCCAGCAAACCGGACAGGGGGCACCAGCCCCAGCATTTT. Translating gives CASKPDRGHQPQHF.

The count of this clone is one. This chain uses TRBV7-3 with TRBJ2-1, with 13 bases identical to TRBD2. CDR3 length: 15 residues. The ends lost 4 bases at V and 7 bases at J; junction bases unmatched: 4. From germline, CDR1 is SGHTA and CDR2 FQGTGA. CDR3 coding DNA: TGTGCCAGCAGCTCCGGGACTAGCGGGGTAAATGAGCAGTTCTTC. The encoded protein is CASSSGTSGVNEQFF.

The chain employs TRBV9 and TRBJ2-3; the D gene is possibly TRBD2 (7 bases). CDR1 is SGDLS and CDR2 is YYNGEE in the germline V gene. The germline V and J ends were trimmed by 0 bases and 0 bases, with 11 bases remaining between them. The CDR3 length is 16 residues. In nucleotides, the CDR3 is TGTGCCAGCAGCGTAGGAGGGGGGGTTAGCACAGATACGCAGTATTTT. Encoded protein: CASSVGGGVSTDTQYF.

The chain combines TRBV6-5 with TRBJ2-3; no firm D call. CDR1 is MNHEY and CDR2 is SVGAGI in the germline V gene. Trimming left V 2 bases short and J 0 bases short, with 12 bases between. The CDR3 covers 16 residues. CDR3 DNA sequence: TGTGCCAGCAGTTACAGTAGCTCCTCTAGCACAGATACGCAGTATTTT. It specifies CASSYSSSSSTDTQYF.

V and J are TRBV3-1 (or the pseudogene TRBV3-2) and TRBJ2-3, with unresolved D. V lost 10 bases to trimming and J lost 0 bases, with 5 bases between them. Germline assignment: CDR1 LGHDT and CDR2 YNNKEL (reference sequence). This CDR3 comprises 11 residues. CDR3 region: CATGSTDTQYF. In DNA form, the CDR3 reads TGTGCCACCGGTAGCACAGATACGCAGTATTTT.

In its sample, this clone was seen once. The rearrangement links TRBV6-5 to TRBJ1-1; D possibly corresponds to TRBD1 (5 bases). The ends were cut back, 4 bases at V and 7 bases at J, with 13 bases in the middle. The CDR3 runs 13 residues. CDR1 and CDR2 from the germline V gene are MNHEY and SVGAGI. The chain's CDR3 is CASSFIRGNEAFF. CDR3 DNA: TGTGCCAGCAGTTTTATAAGGGGTAATGAAGCTTTCTTT.

The rearrangement joins TRBV7-9 to TRBJ2-7; D remains unclear. This CDR3 is 15 amino acids long. Trimming took 1 base from V and 2 from J, leaving 12 bases between them. Germline-derived CDR1 and CDR2 are SEHNR and FQNEAQ (reference sequence). The CDR3 DNA reads as TGTGCCAGCAGCTTAGAAGTTGGGCAGCCCTACGAGCAGTACTTC. The encoded protein is CASSLEVGQPYEQYF.

V and J are TRBV20-1 and TRBJ2-1; 9 bases fit TRBD1. The CDR3 is 15 amino acids. From germline, CDR1 is DFQATT and CDR2 SNEGSKA (reference sequence). J lost 5 bases, V lost 3 bases, and 8 bases had no gene match. The CDR3 DNA sequence: TGCAGTGCTAGTGGGAGACAGGGGGTGGACAATGAGCAGTTCTTC. It translates to CSASGRQGVDNEQFF.

V is TRBV30 and J is TRBJ1-5; D remains ambiguous. Germline loops: CDR1 GTSNPN, CDR2 SVGIG (reference sequence). The CDR3 runs to 12 residues. Trimming took off 5 bases at V and 5 bases at J, with 10 bases between the two ends. This chain's CDR3 is CAWGIADQPQHF. CDR3 nucleotide sequence: TGTGCCTGGGGGATTGCAGATCAGCCCCAGCATTTT.

This chain connects TRBV7-2 to TRBJ2-7, with D possibly TRBD2 on 6 matching bases. Trimming cost V 4 bases and J 4 bases, with 17 bases left between them. Germline assignment: CDR1 SGHTA and CDR2 FQGNSA. The length of the CDR3 is 15 residues. CDR3 loop: CASSYGGGWGYEQYF. The DNA for the CDR3 is TGTGCCAGCAGCTACGGCGGAGGGTGGGGTTACGAGCAGTACTTC.

The chain combines TRBV5-6 with TRBJ2-3; 10 bases agree with TRBD1. The CDR3 consists of 17 residues. J was trimmed by 3 bases and V by 1 base; bases with no gene match: 8. Germline values: CDR1 SGHDT, CDR2 YYEEEE. The CDR3 DNA follows: TGTGCCAGCAGCTTGAGGGGGACAGGGGTCGGGACAGATACGCAGTATTTT. As protein: CASSLRGTGVGTDTQYF.

This sequence joins TRBV28 and TRBJ2-7; TRBD1 aligns across 7 bases. V shed 6 bases, J shed 0 bases, and the junction held 5 bases outside the gene matches. CDR1 and CDR2 (germline): MDHEN, SYDVKM. The CDR3 covers 14 residues. The CDR3: CASSHRGYSYEQYF. DNA for the CDR3: TGTGCCAGCAGCCACAGGGGCTACTCCTACGAGCAGTACTTC.

The CDR3 region is CASSQGAESEQYF. The CDR3, as DNA: TGTGCCAGCAGTCAGGGGGCTGAAAGCGAGCAGTACTTC. The chain carries TRBV7-9 and TRBJ2-7; 8 bases match TRBD1. CDR3 length: 13 amino acids. The V gene end was trimmed by 6 bases and the J gene end by 6 bases; junction bases not matched to a gene: 7. Germline V CDR1 and CDR2: SEHNR, FQNEAQ (reference sequence).